Below, 2 T cell receptor beta chains from the same sample are listed, as sequenced in a study of chemoradiotherapy in HPV16-positive cancers. The data were produced by immunoSEQ multiplex PCR, yet TCRdb's version contains in-frame clones alone and is incomplete. The table records 12,000 or so clones, more than 65% of them present only once. This material was acquired from a patient who underwent chemoradiotherapy. The receptors come from a human donor with HPV-associated anogenital cancer.

In its sample, this clone was seen a few times. V is TRBV11-2 and J is TRBJ2-1; D is possibly TRBD1 or TRBD2 (5 bases each). Per germline, CDR1 SGHAT and CDR2 FQNNGV. The CDR3 loop spans 14 amino acids. V lost 6 bases to trimming and J lost 7 bases, with 16 bases between them. Here the CDR3 reads CASRLIPWGNEQFF. DNA for the CDR3: TGTGCCAGCAGACTCATCCCGTGGGGGAATGAGCAGTTCTTC.

This chain connects TRBV7-9 to TRBJ1-4; the match to TRBD1 covers 7 bases. Looked up from germline, CDR1 is SEHNR and CDR2 is FQNEAQ (reference sequence). The CDR3 runs to 17 residues. Trimming at V came to 7 bases and at J to 4 bases, leaving 15 bases not matched to a gene. CDR3 nucleotides: TGTGCCAGCACCCGGCTCGGAAGACAGGGCCTTAATGAAAAACTGTTTTTT. Its protein is CASTRLGRQGLNEKLFF.